This paragraph covers one T cell receptor (beta chain) sequence. Its antigen is unknown. Since all of the isolated RNA was reverse transcribed, expressed TCRB transcripts were what got sequenced. TCRdb's copy holds only in-frame clones and misses some; the assay was immunoSEQ multiplex PCR. The sample holds 360,000 or so clones; roughly a fifth are singletons and the top ten take 0.044%. This specimen belongs to a study of beta chain features in type 1 diabetes. Across the whole study: When patients were set against healthy donors, age, gender and cell yields were similar. Researchers looked at roughly 110 million sorted cells across all samples.

Notes on the study in general: Healthy donors had naive, central memory and Treg TCRB repertoires that appeared less similar than those seen among patients.

This receptor was taken from a woman aged 18 to 35 in good health. Sequencing was carried out using naive CD4+ T cells from blood.

The CDR3 region has the DNA TGTGCCGGCCCCCCGGAGGTAGCCAAAAACATTCAGTACTTC. It translates to CAGPPEVAKNIQYF. The chain recombines TRBV6-6 with TRBJ2-4; the D gene is possibly TRBD2 (5 bases). Trimming pared 11 bases from V and 0 bases from J, leaving 14 bases between. CDR3 size: 14 residues. The germline CDR1 and CDR2 sequences are MNHNY and SVGAGI (reference sequence).